The clone carrying this T cell receptor beta chain was found a few times. Its cognate antigen is unknown. The data were obtained in a study of blood T cells in healthy people across ages. On the study more broadly: Roughly one uniquely barcoded beta molecule per two T cells was captured. Findings of the study overall: In long-lived donors, naive CD4+ cell counts and diversity exceeded those of aged donors. Strong correlation linked observed beta diversity and percent naive T cells.

Through a sample-barcoded 5' primer and a J-beta primer mix, a second PCR was run for roughly 7 to 12 cycles. MiXCR, run by TCRdb on the 5' RACE reads, gives a single entry per CDR3 protein. The sample has 1.5 million to 2 million distinct CDR3 sequences, about 49% seen once. The authors drew around 11 milliliters of peripheral blood from each donor. The CDR3 spans 13 residues. With V trimmed by 4 bases and J by 1 base, 1 base remained unmatched. Germline assignment: CDR1 SQVTM and CDR2 ANQGSEA. The clonotype comes from a woman between 40 and 50 years old in good health. The V call is TRBV29-1, the J call TRBJ2-5; TRBD1 aligns across 9 bases. The specimen was blood. The DNA for the CDR3 is TGCAGCGTTGCACAGGGGGCCCAAGAGACCCAGTACTTC. This codes for CSVAQGAQETQYF.